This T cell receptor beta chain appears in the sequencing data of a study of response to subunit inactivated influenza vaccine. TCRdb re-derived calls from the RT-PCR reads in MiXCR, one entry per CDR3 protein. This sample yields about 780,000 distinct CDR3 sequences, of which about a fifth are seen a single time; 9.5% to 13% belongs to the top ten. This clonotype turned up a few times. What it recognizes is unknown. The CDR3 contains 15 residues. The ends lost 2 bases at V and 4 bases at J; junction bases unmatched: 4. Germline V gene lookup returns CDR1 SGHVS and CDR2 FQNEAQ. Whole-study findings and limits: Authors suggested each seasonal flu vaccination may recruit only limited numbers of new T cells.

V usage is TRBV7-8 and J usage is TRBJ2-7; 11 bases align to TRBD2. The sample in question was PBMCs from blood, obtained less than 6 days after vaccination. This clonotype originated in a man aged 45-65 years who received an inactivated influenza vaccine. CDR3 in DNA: TGTGCCAGCAGCTTAAGACTAGCGGGGTATTACGAGCAGTACTTC. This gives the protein CASSLRLAGYYEQYF.